This T cell receptor (beta chain) was identified during a study of blood T cell repertoires in COVID-19. Study overall: Whether acute or convalescent, the COVID-19 samples came from the United States, Italy and Spain. PBMCs, B-cell-depleted T cells, or T cells provided the cDNA or gDNA that made up the material.

The Seattle patients joined while their infection was active and were tracked longitudinally afterward. Per germline, CDR1 PRHDT and CDR2 FYEKMQ (reference sequence). CDR3 length: 16 amino acids. The V and J ends lost 5 bases and 3 bases, in that order; junction bases with no gene match: 6. Data came from immunoSEQ multiplex PCR; TCRdb stores just in-frame clones and leaves some out. This sample has around 76,000 clones, with 65% to 85% found just once. Sequencing used peripheral blood. The receptor was isolated from a man aged 45-65 years with COVID-19, enrolled during active disease. The rearrangement links TRBV13 to TRBJ2-1, with TRBD2 matching 11 bases. CDR3 sequence reads: CASSNPLAGGYNEQFF. The CDR3 DNA is TGTGCCAGCAGCAACCCTCTAGCGGGAGGCTACAATGAGCAGTTCTTC.